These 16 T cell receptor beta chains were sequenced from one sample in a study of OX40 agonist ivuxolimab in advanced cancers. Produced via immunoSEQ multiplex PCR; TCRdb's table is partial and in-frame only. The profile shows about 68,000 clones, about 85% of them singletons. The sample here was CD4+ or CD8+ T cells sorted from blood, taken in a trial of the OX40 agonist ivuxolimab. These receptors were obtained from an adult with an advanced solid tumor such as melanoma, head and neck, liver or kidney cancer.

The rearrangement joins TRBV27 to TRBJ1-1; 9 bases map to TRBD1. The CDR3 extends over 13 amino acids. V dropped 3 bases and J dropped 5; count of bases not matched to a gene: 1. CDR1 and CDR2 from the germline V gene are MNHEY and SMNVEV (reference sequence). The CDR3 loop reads CASSLDRGTEAFF. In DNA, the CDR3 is TGTGCCAGCAGTTTGGACAGGGGTACTGAAGCTTTCTTT.

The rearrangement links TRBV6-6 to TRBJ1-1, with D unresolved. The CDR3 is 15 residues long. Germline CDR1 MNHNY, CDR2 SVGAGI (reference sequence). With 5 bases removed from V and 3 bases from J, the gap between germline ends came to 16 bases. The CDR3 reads CASSPQAGTDTEAFF. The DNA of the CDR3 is TGTGCCAGCAGTCCCCAAGCAGGTACGGACACTGAAGCTTTCTTT.

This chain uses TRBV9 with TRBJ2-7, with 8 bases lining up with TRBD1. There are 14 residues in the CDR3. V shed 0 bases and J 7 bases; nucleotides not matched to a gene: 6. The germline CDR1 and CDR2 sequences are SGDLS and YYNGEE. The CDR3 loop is CASSVGTGWGEQYF. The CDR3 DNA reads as TGTGCCAGCAGCGTAGGGACAGGGTGGGGAGAGCAGTACTTC.

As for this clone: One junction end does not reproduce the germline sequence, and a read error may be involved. The DNA for the CDR3 is TGTGCCAGTAGCCGGTCGACGGACGCCTGTGAAGACTTT. Its protein product is CASSRSTDACEDF. The chain has TRBV19 and TRBJ1-6; D unresolved. Looked up from germline, CDR1 is LNHDA and CDR2 is SQIVND (reference sequence). The CDR3 sequence is 13 residues long.

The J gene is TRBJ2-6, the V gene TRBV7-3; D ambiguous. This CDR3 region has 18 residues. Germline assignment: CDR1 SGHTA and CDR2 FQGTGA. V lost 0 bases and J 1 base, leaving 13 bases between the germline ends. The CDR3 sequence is CASSLTSQYKSGANVLTF. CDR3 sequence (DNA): TGTGCCAGCAGCTTAACGAGCCAATATAAATCTGGGGCCAACGTCCTGACTTTC.

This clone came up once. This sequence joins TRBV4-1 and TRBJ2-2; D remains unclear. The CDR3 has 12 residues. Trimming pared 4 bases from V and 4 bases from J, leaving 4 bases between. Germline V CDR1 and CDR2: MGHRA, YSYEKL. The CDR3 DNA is TGCGCCAGCAGCCGTACCACCGGGGAGCTGTTTTTT. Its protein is CASSRTTGELFF.

The CDR3 DNA reads as TGTGCCAGCTCACCGCAGGACGGAACCTACGAGCAGTACTTC. Translating it yields CASSPQDGTYEQYF. The V call is TRBV18, the J call TRBJ2-7; D is uncertain. V was clipped by 3 bases and J by 2 bases, with 11 bases between them. The CDR3 loop spans 14 amino acids. Germline V CDR1 and CDR2: KGHSH, LQKENI.

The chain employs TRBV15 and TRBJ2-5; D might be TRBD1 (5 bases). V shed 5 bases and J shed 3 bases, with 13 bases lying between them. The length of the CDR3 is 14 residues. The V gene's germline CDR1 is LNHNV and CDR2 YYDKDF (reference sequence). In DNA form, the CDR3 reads TGTGCCACCAGCCGCGGTGGGGCGGAAGAGACCCAGTACTTC. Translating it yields CATSRGGAEETQYF.

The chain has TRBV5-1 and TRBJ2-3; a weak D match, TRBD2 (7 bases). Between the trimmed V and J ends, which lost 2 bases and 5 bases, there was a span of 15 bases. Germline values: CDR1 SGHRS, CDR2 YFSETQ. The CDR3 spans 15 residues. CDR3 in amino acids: CASSFYGGPGDTQYF. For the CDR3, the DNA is TGCGCCAGCAGCTTTTACGGGGGGCCAGGAGATACGCAGTATTTT.

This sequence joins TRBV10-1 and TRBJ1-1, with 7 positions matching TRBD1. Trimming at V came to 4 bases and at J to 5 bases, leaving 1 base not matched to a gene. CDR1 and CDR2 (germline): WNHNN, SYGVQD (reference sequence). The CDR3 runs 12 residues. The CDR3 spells CASSATGTEAFF. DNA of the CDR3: TGCGCCAGCAGTGCGACAGGGACTGAAGCTTTCTTT.

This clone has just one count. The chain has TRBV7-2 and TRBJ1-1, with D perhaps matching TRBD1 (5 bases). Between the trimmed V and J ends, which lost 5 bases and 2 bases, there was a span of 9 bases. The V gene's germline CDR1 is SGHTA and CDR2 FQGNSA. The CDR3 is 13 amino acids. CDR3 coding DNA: TGTGCCAGCAGCCGACAGCCTAACACTGAAGCTTTCTTT. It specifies CASSRQPNTEAFF.

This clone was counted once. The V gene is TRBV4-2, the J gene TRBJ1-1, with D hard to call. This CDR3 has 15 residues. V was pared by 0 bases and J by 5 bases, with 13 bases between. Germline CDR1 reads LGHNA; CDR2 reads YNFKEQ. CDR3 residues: CASSQDNGGYTEAFF. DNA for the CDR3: TGTGCCAGCAGCCAAGATAATGGAGGGTATACTGAAGCTTTCTTT.

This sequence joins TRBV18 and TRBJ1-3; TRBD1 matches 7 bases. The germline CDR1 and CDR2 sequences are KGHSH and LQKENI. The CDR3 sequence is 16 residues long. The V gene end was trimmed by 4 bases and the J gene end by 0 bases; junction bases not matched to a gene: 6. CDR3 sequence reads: CASSRGQVNSGNTIYF. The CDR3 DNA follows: TGTGCCAGCTCACGCGGACAGGTGAACTCTGGAAACACCATATATTTT.

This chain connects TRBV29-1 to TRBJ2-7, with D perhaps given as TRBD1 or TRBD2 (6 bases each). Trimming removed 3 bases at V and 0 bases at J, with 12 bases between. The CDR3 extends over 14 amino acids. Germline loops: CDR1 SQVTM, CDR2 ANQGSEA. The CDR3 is CSVDLGGLSYEQYF. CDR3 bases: TGCAGCGTTGATTTGGGGGGCCTCTCCTACGAGCAGTACTTC.

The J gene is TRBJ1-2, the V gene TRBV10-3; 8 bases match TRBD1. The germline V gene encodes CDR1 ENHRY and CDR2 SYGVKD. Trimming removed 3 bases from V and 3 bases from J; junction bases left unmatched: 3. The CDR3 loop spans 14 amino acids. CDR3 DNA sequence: TGTGCCATCAGTGAAGGGACAGGCCACTATGGCTACACCTTC. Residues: CAISEGTGHYGYTF.

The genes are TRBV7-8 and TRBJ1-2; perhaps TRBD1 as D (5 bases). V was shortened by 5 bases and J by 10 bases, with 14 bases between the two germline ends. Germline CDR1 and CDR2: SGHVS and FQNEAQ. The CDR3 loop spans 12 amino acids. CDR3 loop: CASSVQTGSYTF. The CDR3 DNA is TGTGCCAGCAGCGTCCAAACAGGATCCTACACCTTC.